These 5 T cell receptor beta chains came from one sample sequenced in a study of T cells after posttransplantation cyclophosphamide. TCRdb keeps only in-frame clones here, not all; method: immunoSEQ multiplex PCR. There are about 7,600 clones in the sample; roughly 82% occur only once, and 17% lies in the top ten. A marrow graft followed busulfan-fludarabine conditioning, with cyclophosphamide on days +3 and +4. The material sequenced was CD4+ T cells sorted from blood, taken approximately 1,100 days after allogeneic stem cell transplant with posttransplant cyclophosphamide. Receptors originate from a female patient aged 40-49 years who received an allogeneic stem cell transplant from a related donor, was CMV-positive, and had no GVHD. Among the T cells, some may be from the graft donor.

The chain joins TRBV5-1 to TRBJ2-6; D is unresolved. The CDR3 is made up of 16 amino acids. With 0 bases removed from V and 4 bases from J, the gap between germline ends came to 11 bases. From germline, CDR1 is SGHRS and CDR2 YFSETQ. The CDR3 loop reads CASSLEQASGANVLTF. The DNA for the CDR3 is TGCGCCAGCAGCTTGGAGCAGGCCTCAGGGGCCAACGTCCTGACTTTC.

For the CDR3, the DNA is TGTGCCAGCAAACAGGGGGCGAGGGAAAAACTGTTTTTT. As protein: CASKQGAREKLFF. This sequence joins TRBV28 and TRBJ1-4, with TRBD1 matching 9 bases. After removal of 7 bases from V and 8 bases from J, the junction contained 5 bases not matched to a gene. The CDR3 is made up of 13 amino acids. Germline CDR1 reads MDHEN; CDR2 reads SYDVKM.

V is TRBV9 and J is TRBJ1-1; TRBD1 might be the D (5 bases). CDR3 length equals 13 residues. V lost 4 bases and J lost 4, with 11 bases in between. Germline V gene lookup returns CDR1 SGDLS and CDR2 YYNGEE. As DNA, the CDR3 is TGTGCCAGCAGCCCGCAGGGTGGCACTGAAGCTTTCTTT. Translated, it gives CASSPQGGTEAFF.

The rearrangement uses TRBV7-2 and TRBJ2-7; D is perhaps TRBD1 (5 bases). With 7 bases removed from V and 2 bases from J, the gap between germline ends came to 15 bases. Germline values: CDR1 SGHTA, CDR2 FQGNSA. CDR3 length: 14 amino acids. CDR3 DNA: TGTGCCAGCACCGTGATGGCAGGGACCTACGAGCAGTACTTC. Protein product: CASTVMAGTYEQYF.

The chain has TRBV9 and TRBJ1-4; TRBD1 is a possible D gene (6 bases). V was trimmed by 4 bases and J by 8 bases, leaving 15 bases between them. The length of the CDR3 is 14 residues. Germline V CDR1 and CDR2: SGDLS, YYNGEE. The CDR3 is CASSPRQGREKLFF. The CDR3 DNA reads TGTGCCAGCAGCCCCCGGCAGGGGCGGGAAAAACTGTTTTTT.